This paragraph reports one T cell receptor beta chain. Its target antigen remains unknown. No base quality information exists; no much larger clone differs at one position. TCR CDR3 regions were amplified from genomic DNA by multiplex PCR using the deep immunoSEQ assay. Genomic DNA extracted from each cell subset was distributed evenly over all wells of several immunoSEQ 96-well plates, and each plate served as one replicate. For sorted subsets, each replicate PCR was loaded with about 200 ng genomic DNA, equivalent to 30,000 or so T cell genomes. Purified libraries were quantified with a Qubit 3.0 fluorometer, sized on a Bioanalyzer 2100, and re-quantified with the KAPA Library Quantification kit. Every immunoSEQ 96-well plate was sequenced on a dedicated single-read 150-cycle Illumina NextSeq 550 flow cell. Processing in the source paper ran as follows. Because only junctional sequences without quality scores were contained in the immunoSEQ output, filtering matching that applied to full-length reads could not be performed. To assign V/J genes and CDR3, sequences were annotated against IMGT germline references using PyIR, a Python wrapper for IgBLAST v1.9. Reads were filtered out if the reads had weak V/J assignments (E-value above 1e-6), no CDR3, stop codons, out-of-frame junctions, or ambiguous translated residues. A V3J clonotype was defined by an identical inferred V gene, J gene, and CDR3 amino acid sequence. Percentage overlap between repertoires was computed as shared unique clonotypes divided by the size of the smaller repertoire. RTK rarefaction, the Chao1 estimator, and Recon v2.1 estimates of unobserved clonotypes were used to assess repertoire richness. Generation probabilities for all TCRbeta clonotypes obtained by the gDNA method from a few donors were computed using OLGA. TCRdb mirrors the immuneACCESS table, restricted to in-frame sequences. Some clones are absent from its copies; in checked studies, under half trace to an unresolved V gene, and the reason for the others is unknown. V and J calls and clone size are copied from that table; D and trimming were computed from the DNA. Counted in this sample were about 190,000 clones; approximately 61% of them appeared once. Jointly, the top ten make up 10% of the sample.

This sample was included in a study of shared clonotypes between healthy human individuals (dated by TCRdb to 2019 to 2021). About the study as a whole: A few men and two women, aged 18 to 49 years, made up the cohort. Blood TCR repertoires of several healthy adults were deeply sequenced to estimate repertoire size and the extent of clonotype sharing between individuals. Leukapheresis yielded between about 0.8 and 8.9 billion PBMCs per donor. Libraries were prepared and TCR repertoires were sequenced by different laboratories using diverse techniques, in order to increase sequencing depth and limit assay-specific biases. Per donor, three plates each were used for CD4 naive and CD4 memory, two for CD8 naive, and one for CD8 memory. Overall study outcomes, separate from this receptor: Pairwise subsampling led to the expectation that sequencing depth would affect the degree of clonotype sharing among donors. Clonotypes shared by all four sorted-subset donors showed higher generation probabilities than non-shared clonotypes. Larger estimated clonotype richness was generally found for naive subsets than for memory subsets. Sampling was restricted to blood, and TCR repertoires in tissue are likely to differ from TCR repertoires in blood. Approximately 4.8% of naive CD4, approximately 3.7% of naive CD8, approximately 2.2% of memory CD4, and around 0.42% of memory CD8 clonotypes were shared across several donors. Incomplete sequencing was indicated by rarefaction of sorted-subset datasets, despite the large sequencing depth. Because the study included a small number of donors, the genetic and exposure-history diversity represented was limited.

From the cysteine through the phenylalanine, the CDR3 covers 13 amino acids. Just the 39-base CDR3 DNA is kept, in frame starting at base 1. V is shortened by 3 bases, J by 8 bases, and the region joining them spans 11 bases. Based on the germline V gene (reference sequence), the CDR1 and CDR2 sequences are SGHKS and YYEKEE. The donors were healthy, HIV-negative adults who had no recently reported acute infections or vaccinations. Every donor was a Caucasian adult residing in Nashville, Tennessee, USA. CD4+ T cells were enriched by magnetic negative selection, after which naive cells were positively selected on CD45RA and the negative fraction was taken as the memory subset. After blood collection by leukapheresis, PBMCs were isolated using Ficoll-Histopaque density gradient centrifugation and then cryopreserved in the vapor phase of liquid nitrogen. Analytical flow cytometry was used to check the purity and quantity of every magnetically sorted T cell population. Genomic DNA was isolated from every sorted fraction and measured by UV absorbance on a Nanodrop 2000c.

This receptor was taken from a man younger than 40 in good health. Recombination linked TRBV5-5 to TRBJ1-4, and possibly TRBD1, on 5 matching bases. The specimen sequenced was memory CD4+ T cells sorted from blood. What this sample's cell subset or site label stands for: CD45RA-negative fraction. The nucleotides read TGTGCCAGCAGCTCAGGGTTGCGAGAAAAACTGTTTTTT. It encodes CASSSGLREKLFF.